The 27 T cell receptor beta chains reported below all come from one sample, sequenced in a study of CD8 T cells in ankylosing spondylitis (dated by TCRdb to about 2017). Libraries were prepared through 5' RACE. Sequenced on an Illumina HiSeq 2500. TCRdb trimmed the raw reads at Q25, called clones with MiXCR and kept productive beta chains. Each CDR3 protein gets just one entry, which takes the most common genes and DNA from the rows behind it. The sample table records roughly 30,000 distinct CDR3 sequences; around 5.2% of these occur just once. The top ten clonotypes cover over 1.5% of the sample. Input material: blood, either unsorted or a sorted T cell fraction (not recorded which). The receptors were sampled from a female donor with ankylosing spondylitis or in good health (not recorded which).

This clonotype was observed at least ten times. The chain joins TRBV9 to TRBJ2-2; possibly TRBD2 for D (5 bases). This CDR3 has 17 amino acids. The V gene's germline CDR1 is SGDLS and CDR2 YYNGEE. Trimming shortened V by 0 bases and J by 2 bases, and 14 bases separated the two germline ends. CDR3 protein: CASSVGGSSFNTGELFF. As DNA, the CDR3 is TGTGCCAGCAGCGTAGGAGGGTCTAGCTTCAACACCGGGGAGCTGTTTTTT.

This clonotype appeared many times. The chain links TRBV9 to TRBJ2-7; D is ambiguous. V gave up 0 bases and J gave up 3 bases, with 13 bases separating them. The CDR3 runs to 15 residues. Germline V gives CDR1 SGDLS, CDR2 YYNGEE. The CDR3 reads CASSVGAQQGYEQYF. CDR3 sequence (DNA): TGTGCCAGCAGCGTAGGCGCCCAGCAAGGCTACGAGCAGTACTTC.

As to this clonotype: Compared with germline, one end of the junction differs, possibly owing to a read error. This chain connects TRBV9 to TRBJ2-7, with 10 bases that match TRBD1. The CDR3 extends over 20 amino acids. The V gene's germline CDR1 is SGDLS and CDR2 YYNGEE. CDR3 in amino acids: CAGSVGATGGWSDLTYEQYF. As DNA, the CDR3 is TGTGCCGGCAGCGTTGGAGCGACAGGGGGCTGGTCAGACCTTACCTACGAGCAGTACTTC.

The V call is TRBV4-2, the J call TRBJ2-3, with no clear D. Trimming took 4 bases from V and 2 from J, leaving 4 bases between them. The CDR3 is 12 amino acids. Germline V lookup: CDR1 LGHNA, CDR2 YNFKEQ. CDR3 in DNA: TGTGCCAGCAGCCGAGACACAGATACGCAGTATTTT. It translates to CASSRDTDTQYF.

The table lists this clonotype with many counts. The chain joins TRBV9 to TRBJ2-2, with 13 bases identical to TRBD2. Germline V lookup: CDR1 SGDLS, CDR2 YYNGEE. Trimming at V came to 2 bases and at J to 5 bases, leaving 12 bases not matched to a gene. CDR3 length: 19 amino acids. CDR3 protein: CASSVRLAGGTRGTGELFF. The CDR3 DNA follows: TGTGCCAGCAGCGTCAGACTAGCGGGGGGCACCCGGGGGACCGGGGAGCTGTTTTTT.

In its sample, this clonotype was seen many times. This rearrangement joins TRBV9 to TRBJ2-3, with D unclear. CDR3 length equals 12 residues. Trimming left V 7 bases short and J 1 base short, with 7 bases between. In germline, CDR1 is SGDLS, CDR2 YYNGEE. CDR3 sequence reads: CASGPGTDTQYF. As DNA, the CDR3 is TGTGCCAGCGGCCCGGGCACAGATACGCAGTATTTT.

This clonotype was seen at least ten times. The CDR3 nucleotides read TGTGCCAGCAGCGTTGGGGGAGGCCAGTACAATGAGCAGTTCTTC. Its translation is CASSVGGGQYNEQFF. This rearrangement joins TRBV9 to TRBJ2-1, with a possible D match to TRBD2 (6 bases). Germline lookup yields CDR1 SGDLS and CDR2 YYNGEE. Trimming removed 2 bases from V and 4 bases from J, with 13 bases in between. The CDR3 runs 15 residues.

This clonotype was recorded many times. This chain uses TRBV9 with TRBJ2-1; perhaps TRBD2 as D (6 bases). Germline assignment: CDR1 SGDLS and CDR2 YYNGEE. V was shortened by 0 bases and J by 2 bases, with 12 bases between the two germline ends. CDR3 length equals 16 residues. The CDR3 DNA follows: TGTGCCAGCAGCGTAGTTAGCGGAGGGACCTACAATGAGCAGTTCTTC. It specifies CASSVVSGGTYNEQFF.

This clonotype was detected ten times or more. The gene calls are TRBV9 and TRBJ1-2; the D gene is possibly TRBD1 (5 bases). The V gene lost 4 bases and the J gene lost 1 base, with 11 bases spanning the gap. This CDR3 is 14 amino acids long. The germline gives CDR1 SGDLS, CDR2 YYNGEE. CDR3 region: CASSPTQDNYGYTF. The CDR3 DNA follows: TGTGCCAGCAGCCCCACACAGGATAACTATGGCTACACCTTC. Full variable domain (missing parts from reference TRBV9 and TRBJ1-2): DSGVTQTPKHLITATGQRVTLRCSPRSGDLSVYWYQQSLDQGLQFLIQYYNGEERAKGNILERFSAQQFPDLHSELNLSSLELGDSALYFCASSPTQDNYGYTFGSGTRLTVV.

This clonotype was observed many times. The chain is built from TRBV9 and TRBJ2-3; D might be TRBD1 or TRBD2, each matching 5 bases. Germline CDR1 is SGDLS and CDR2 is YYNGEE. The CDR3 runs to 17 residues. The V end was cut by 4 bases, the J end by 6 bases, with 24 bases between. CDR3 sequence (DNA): TGTGCCAGCAGCCCCCCGAACGGGGCCAGTCTGATGGATACGCAGTATTTT. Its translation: CASSPPNGASLMDTQYF.

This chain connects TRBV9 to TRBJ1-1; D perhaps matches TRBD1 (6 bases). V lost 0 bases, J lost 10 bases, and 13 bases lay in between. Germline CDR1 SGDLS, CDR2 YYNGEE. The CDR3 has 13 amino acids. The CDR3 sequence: CASSVAGQSPAFF. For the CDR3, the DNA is TGTGCCAGCAGCGTAGCGGGACAATCCCCAGCTTTCTTT.

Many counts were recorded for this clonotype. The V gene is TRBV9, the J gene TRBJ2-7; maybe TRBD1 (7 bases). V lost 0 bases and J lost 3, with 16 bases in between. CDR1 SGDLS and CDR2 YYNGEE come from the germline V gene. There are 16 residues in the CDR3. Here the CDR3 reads CASSVAGQGGIYEQYF. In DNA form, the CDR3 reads TGTGCCAGCAGCGTAGCTGGCCAGGGGGGCATCTACGAGCAGTACTTC.

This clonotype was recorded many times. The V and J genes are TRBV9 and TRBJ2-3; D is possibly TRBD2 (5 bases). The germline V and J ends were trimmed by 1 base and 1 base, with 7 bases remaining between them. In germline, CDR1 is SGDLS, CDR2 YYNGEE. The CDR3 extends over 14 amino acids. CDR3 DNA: TGTGCCAGCAGCGTATATAGCGGCACAGATACGCAGTATTTT. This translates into CASSVYSGTDTQYF.

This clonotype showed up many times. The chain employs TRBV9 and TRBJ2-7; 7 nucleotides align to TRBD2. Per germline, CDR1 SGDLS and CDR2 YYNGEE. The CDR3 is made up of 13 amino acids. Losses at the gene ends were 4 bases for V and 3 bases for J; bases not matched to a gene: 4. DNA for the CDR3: TGTGCCAGCAGCCGCGGGGGAATCTACGAGCAGTACTTC. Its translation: CASSRGGIYEQYF. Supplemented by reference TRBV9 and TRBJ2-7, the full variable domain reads DSGVTQTPKHLITATGQRVTLRCSPRSGDLSVYWYQQSLDQGLQFLIQYYNGEERAKGNILERFSAQQFPDLHSELNLSSLELGDSALYFCASSRGGIYEQYFGPGTRLTVT.

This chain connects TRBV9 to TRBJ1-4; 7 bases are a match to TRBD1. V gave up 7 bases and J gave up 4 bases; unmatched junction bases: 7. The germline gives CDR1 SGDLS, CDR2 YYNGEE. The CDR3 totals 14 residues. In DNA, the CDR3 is TGTGCCAGCGGACGGGACAGTAGTAATGAAAAACTGTTTTTT. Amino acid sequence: CASGRDSSNEKLFF. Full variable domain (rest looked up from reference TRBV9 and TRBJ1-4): DSGVTQTPKHLITATGQRVTLRCSPRSGDLSVYWYQQSLDQGLQFLIQYYNGEERAKGNILERFSAQQFPDLHSELNLSSLELGDSALYFCASGRDSSNEKLFFGSGTQLSVL.

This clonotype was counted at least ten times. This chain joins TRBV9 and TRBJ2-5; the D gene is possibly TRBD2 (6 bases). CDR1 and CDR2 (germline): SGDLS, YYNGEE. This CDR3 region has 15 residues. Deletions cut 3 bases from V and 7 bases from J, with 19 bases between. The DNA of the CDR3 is TGTGCCAGCAGCGCCCAAGGGACTGTGCGTTCGACCCAGTACTTC. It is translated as CASSAQGTVRSTQYF. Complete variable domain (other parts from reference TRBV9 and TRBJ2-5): DSGVTQTPKHLITATGQRVTLRCSPRSGDLSVYWYQQSLDQGLQFLIQYYNGEERAKGNILERFSAQQFPDLHSELNLSSLELGDSALYFCASSAQGTVRSTQYFGPGTRLLVL.

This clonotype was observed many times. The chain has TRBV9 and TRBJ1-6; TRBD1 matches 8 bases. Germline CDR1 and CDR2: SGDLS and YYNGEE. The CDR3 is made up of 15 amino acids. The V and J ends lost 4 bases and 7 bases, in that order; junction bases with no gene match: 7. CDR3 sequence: CASSRGTGRNSPLHF. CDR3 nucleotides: TGTGCCAGCAGCAGGGGGACAGGCAGGAATTCACCCCTCCACTTT.

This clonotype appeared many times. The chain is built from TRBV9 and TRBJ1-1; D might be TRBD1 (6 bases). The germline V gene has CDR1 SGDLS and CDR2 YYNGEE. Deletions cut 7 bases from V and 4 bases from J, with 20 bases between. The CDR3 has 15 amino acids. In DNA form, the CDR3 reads TGTGCCAGCTCGATGGGGACACCGAGGGGCACTGAAGCTTTCTTT. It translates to CASSMGTPRGTEAFF.

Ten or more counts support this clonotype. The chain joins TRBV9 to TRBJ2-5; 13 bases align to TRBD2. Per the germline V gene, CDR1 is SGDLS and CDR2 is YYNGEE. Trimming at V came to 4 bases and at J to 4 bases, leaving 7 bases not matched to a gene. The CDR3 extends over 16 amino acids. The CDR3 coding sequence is TGTGCCAGCAGCCTAGGACTAGCGGGAGTAGGAGAGACCCAGTACTTC. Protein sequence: CASSLGLAGVGETQYF.

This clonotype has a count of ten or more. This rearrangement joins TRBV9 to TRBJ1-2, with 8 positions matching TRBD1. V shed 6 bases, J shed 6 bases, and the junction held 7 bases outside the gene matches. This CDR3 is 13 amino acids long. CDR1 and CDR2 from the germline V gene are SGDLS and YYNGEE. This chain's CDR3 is CASNRQGADGYTF. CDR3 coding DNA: TGTGCCAGCAACCGTCAGGGGGCCGATGGCTACACCTTC. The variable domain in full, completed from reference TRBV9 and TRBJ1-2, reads DSGVTQTPKHLITATGQRVTLRCSPRSGDLSVYWYQQSLDQGLQFLIQYYNGEERAKGNILERFSAQQFPDLHSELNLSSLELGDSALYFCASNRQGADGYTFGSGTRLTVV.

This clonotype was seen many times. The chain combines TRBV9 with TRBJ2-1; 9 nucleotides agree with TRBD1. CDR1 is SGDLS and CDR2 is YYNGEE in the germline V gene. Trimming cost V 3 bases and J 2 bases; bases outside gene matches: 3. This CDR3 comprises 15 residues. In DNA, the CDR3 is TGTGCCAGCAGCGCGGGACAGGGAACCTACAATGAGCAGTTCTTC. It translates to CASSAGQGTYNEQFF.

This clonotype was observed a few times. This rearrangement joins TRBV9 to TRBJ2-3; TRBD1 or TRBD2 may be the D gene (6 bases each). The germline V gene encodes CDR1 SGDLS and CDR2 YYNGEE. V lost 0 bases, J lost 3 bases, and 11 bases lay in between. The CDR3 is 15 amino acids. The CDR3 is CASSVDPGATDTQYF. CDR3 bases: TGTGCCAGCAGCGTAGATCCGGGGGCAACAGATACGCAGTATTTT.

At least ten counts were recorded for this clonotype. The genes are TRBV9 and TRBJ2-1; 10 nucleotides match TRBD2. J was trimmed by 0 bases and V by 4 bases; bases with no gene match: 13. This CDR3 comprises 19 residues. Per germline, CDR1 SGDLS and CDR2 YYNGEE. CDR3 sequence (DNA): TGTGCCAGCAGCCCTTTAGCGGGGGGCTTTCTTAGCTCCTACAATGAGCAGTTCTTC. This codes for CASSPLAGGFLSSYNEQFF.

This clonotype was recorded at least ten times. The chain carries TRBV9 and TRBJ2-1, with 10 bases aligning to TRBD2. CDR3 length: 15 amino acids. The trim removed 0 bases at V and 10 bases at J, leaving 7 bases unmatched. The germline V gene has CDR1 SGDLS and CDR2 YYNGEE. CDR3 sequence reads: CASSVVSGRRGEQFF. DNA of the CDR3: TGTGCCAGCAGCGTAGTTAGCGGGAGGCGGGGGGAGCAGTTCTTC.

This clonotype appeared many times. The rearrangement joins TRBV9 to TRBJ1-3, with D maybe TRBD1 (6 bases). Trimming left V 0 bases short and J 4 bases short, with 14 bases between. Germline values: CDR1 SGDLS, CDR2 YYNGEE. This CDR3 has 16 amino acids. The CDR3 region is CASSVGINREGNTIYF. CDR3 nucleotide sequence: TGTGCCAGCAGCGTAGGGATCAACAGGGAAGGAAACACCATATATTTT.

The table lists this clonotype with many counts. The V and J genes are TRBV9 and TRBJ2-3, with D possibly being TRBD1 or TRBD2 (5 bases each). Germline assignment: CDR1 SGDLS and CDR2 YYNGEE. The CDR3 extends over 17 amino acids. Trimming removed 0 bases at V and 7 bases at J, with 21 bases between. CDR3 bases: TGTGCCAGCAGCGTAGGGGACGGGACGCCCTCGGCGTATACGCAGTATTTT. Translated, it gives CASSVGDGTPSAYTQYF.

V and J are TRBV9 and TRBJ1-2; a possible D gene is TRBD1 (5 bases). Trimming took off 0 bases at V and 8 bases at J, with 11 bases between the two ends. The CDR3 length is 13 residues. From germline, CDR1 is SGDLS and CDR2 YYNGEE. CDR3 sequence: CASSVVAGRGYTF. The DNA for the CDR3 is TGTGCCAGCAGCGTAGTTGCAGGGAGGGGCTACACCTTC. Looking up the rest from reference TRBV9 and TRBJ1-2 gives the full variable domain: DSGVTQTPKHLITATGQRVTLRCSPRSGDLSVYWYQQSLDQGLQFLIQYYNGEERAKGNILERFSAQQFPDLHSELNLSSLELGDSALYFCASSVVAGRGYTFGSGTRLTVV.